This paragraph reports one TCR beta chain. The antigen is not known. The sample originates from a study of CD8 T cells in ankylosing spondylitis. General observations from the study: A CD8+ phenotype characterized the disease-linked clones, which were relatively rare in peripheral blood. In ankylosing spondylitis blood, a motif of seven or eight highly homologous TCR beta variants appeared characteristic. In the blood and synovial fluid of reactive arthritis, some motif variants had been previously reported.

Each TCR beta library was made by quantitative 5'-RACE that incorporated molecular barcodes. MiXCR, applied by TCRdb to the 5' RACE reads, yields one record per CDR3 protein. The sample yields a few hundred thousand distinct CDR3 sequences, roughly a tenth seen once. Losses at the gene ends were 0 bases for V and 4 bases for J; bases not matched to a gene: 0. The CDR3 is 13 residues long. Germline V gives CDR1 SGHTS, CDR2 YDEGEE. This sequence was found in a male donor with ankylosing spondylitis or in good health (not recorded which). Material: blood, either unsorted or a sorted T cell fraction (not recorded which). The V gene is TRBV5-8, the J gene TRBJ2-5; TRBD2 aligns across 7 bases. DNA for the CDR3: TGTGCCAGCAGCTTGGTAGCGGGAGAGACCCAGTACTTC. Translating gives CASSLVAGETQYF. The whole variable domain, remainder taken from reference TRBV5-8 and TRBJ2-5, is EAGVTQSPTHLIKTRGQQATLRCSPISGHTSVYWYQQALGLGLQFLLWYDEGEERNRGNFPPRFSGRQFPNYSSELNVNALELEDSALYLCASSLVAGETQYFGPGTRLLVL.